A single sample gave rise to the 24 T cell receptor beta chains below, sequenced in a study of T cells in Graves' hyperthyroidism and ophthalmopathy. The source material, RNA transcripts, was used to amplify TCR beta CDR3 regions. The HTBI set primed first-round TCR CDR3 RT-PCR. TCRdb re-analysed the multiplex PCR reads in MiXCR, keeping a single row per CDR3 protein. The sample lists 400,000 or so distinct CDR3 sequences, 13% to 15% occurring once. Sequencing used blood. The receptors shown here come from a woman aged 25 to 45 with Graves' ophthalmopathy.

This clonotype has at least ten counts. The V call is TRBV20-1, the J call TRBJ1-4; D is unclear. Per germline, CDR1 DFQATT and CDR2 SNEGSKA (reference sequence). V dropped 6 bases and J dropped 8 bases, with 22 bases sitting between them. The CDR3 length is 15 residues. The CDR3 DNA is TGCAGTGCGCCGCCGGGCCCCCTTTATGAGGAAAAACTGTTTTTT. The encoded protein is CSAPPGPLYEEKLFF.

This clonotype occurred many times. J is TRBJ2-7 and V is TRBV2, with D uncertain. The CDR3 runs to 15 residues. The germline V and J ends were trimmed by 6 bases and 4 bases, with 19 bases remaining between them. In germline, CDR1 is SNHLY, CDR2 FYNNEI. The CDR3 loop reads CASSEPNHLPYEQYF. Written as DNA, the CDR3 is TGTGCCAGCAGCGAACCTAACCACCTTCCTTACGAGCAGTACTTC.

This clonotype was seen repeatedly, ten times or more. The V call is TRBV5-4, the J call TRBJ2-5; D unresolved. CDR1 SGHNT and CDR2 YYREEE come from the germline V gene (reference sequence). CDR3 length: 13 residues. The germline V and J ends were trimmed by 0 bases and 4 bases, with 7 bases remaining between them. Here the CDR3 DNA reads TGTGCCAGCAGCTTGGACAGACTAGAGACCCAGTACTTC. Its translation: CASSLDRLETQYF.

Ten or more counts support this clonotype. This CDR3 reads CASSSVDRGLFHEQYF. The CDR3 nucleotides are TGTGCCAGCTCTTCGGTGGACAGGGGACTTTTCCACGAGCAGTACTTC. The J gene is TRBJ2-7, the V gene TRBV2; 9 bases fit TRBD1. The ends lost 8 bases at V and 5 bases at J; junction bases unmatched: 16. Looked up from germline, CDR1 is SNHLY and CDR2 is FYNNEI. The CDR3 is made up of 16 amino acids.

This clonotype was recorded at least ten times. CDR3 sequence (DNA): TGTGCCAGCAGGGGAGGTGTCTACGAGCAGTACTTC. Translated, it gives CASRGGVYEQYF. The V call is TRBV2, the J call TRBJ2-7; a weak D match, TRBD2 (6 bases). In germline, CDR1 is SNHLY, CDR2 FYNNEI. The CDR3 contains 12 residues. With 6 bases removed from V and 3 bases from J, the gap between germline ends came to 9 bases. The full variable domain, rest sourced from reference TRBV2 and TRBJ2-7, is EPEVTQTPSHQVTQMGQEVILRCVPISNHLYFYWYRQILGQKVEFLVSFYNNEISEKSEIFDDQFSVERPDGSNFTLKIRSTKLEDSAMYFCASRGGVYEQYFGPGTRLTVT.

This clonotype has a count of ten or more. The gene calls are TRBV7-8 and TRBJ2-4; 9 positions agree with TRBD1. This CDR3 has 17 amino acids. Trimming removed 2 bases from V and 6 bases from J; junction bases left unmatched: 11. Germline V gene lookup returns CDR1 SGHVS and CDR2 FQNEAQ. The CDR3 sequence: CASSLLAWGQGLNIQYF. In DNA, the CDR3 is TGTGCCAGCAGCTTATTAGCGTGGGGACAGGGTTTAAACATTCAGTACTTC.

The J gene is TRBJ2-3, the V gene TRBV27; 8 nucleotides agree with TRBD1. CDR1 is MNHEY and CDR2 is SMNVEV in the germline V gene (reference sequence). The trim removed 5 bases at V and 2 bases at J, leaving 6 bases unmatched. The CDR3 spans 15 residues. CDR3: CASSARDRITDTQYF. The CDR3 DNA reads TGTGCCAGCAGTGCCCGGGACAGGATCACAGATACGCAGTATTTT.

Details on this clonotype: Mismatch with germline at one junction end may stem from a read error. The chain links TRBV5-8 to TRBJ2-3, with unresolved D. CDR3 length equals 13 residues. Germline V gene data show CDR1 as SGHTS and CDR2 as YDEGEE. CDR3 sequence: CASSIGRPDTQCF. The CDR3 nucleotides are TGTGCCAGCAGCATTGGACGGCCGGATACGCAGTGTTTT. Filled out from reference TRBV5-8 and TRBJ2-3, the complete variable domain reads EAGVTQSPTHLIKTRGQQATLRCSPISGHTSVYWYQQALGLGLQFLLWYDEGEERNRGNFPPRFSGRQFPNYSSELNVNALELEDSALYLCASSIGRPDTQCFGPGTRLTVL.

The chain carries TRBV20-1 and TRBJ2-2; D is possibly TRBD2 (5 bases). There are 14 residues in the CDR3. Germline lookup yields CDR1 DFQATT and CDR2 SNEGSKA (reference sequence). The V gene lost 1 base and the J gene lost 5 bases, with 11 bases spanning the gap. CDR3 protein: CSARGTRRTGELFF. Written as DNA, the CDR3 is TGCAGTGCTAGAGGGACCCGGAGGACCGGGGAGCTGTTTTTT.

The rearrangement joins TRBV24-1 to TRBJ1-2; D perhaps matches TRBD1 (6 bases). The V gene's germline CDR1 is KGHDR and CDR2 SFDVKD. V was shortened by 3 bases and J by 4 bases, with 8 bases between the two germline ends. This CDR3 spans 13 amino acids. The CDR3 is CATSDGRGYGYTF. CDR3 sequence (DNA): TGTGCCACCAGTGATGGCAGGGGCTATGGCTACACCTTC.

This clonotype has ten or more counts. The rearrangement links TRBV20-1 to TRBJ2-7; D is undetermined. The CDR3 is 13 residues long. Trimming cost V 0 bases and J 1 base, with 7 bases left between them. In germline, CDR1 is DFQATT, CDR2 SNEGSKA (reference sequence). This CDR3 is CSARDFSSYEQYF. The DNA for the CDR3 is TGCAGTGCTAGAGATTTTAGTTCCTACGAGCAGTACTTC.

Details on this clonotype: This clone may be a read error of a much larger clone one base away. This sequence joins TRBV12-3 or TRBV12-4 and TRBJ1-2; tentatively, D is TRBD1 (5 bases). The CDR3 sequence is 14 residues long. The CDR3 region has the DNA TGTACCAGCAGTTTTTTTATTCAGGGTTCGGGCTACACCTTC. It specifies CTSSFFIQGSGYTF.

In this sample, this clonotype turned up many times. The chain uses TRBV20-1 and TRBJ1-1; unclear D gene. This CDR3 comprises 15 residues. Trimming took off 3 bases at V and 3 bases at J, with 17 bases between the two ends. CDR1 and CDR2 from the germline V gene are DFQATT and SNEGSKA (reference sequence). CDR3 loop: CSARRQDYGDTEAFF. DNA for the CDR3: TGCAGTGCTAGGCGGCAGGATTATGGGGACACTGAAGCTTTCTTT.

The chain couples TRBV7-2 to TRBJ2-5, with D maybe TRBD1 (5 bases). Germline CDR1 reads SGHTA; CDR2 reads FQGNSA. Deletions cut 4 bases from V and 4 bases from J, with 13 bases between. The CDR3 extends over 14 amino acids. The DNA of the CDR3 is TGTGCCAGCAGCTCCCAGGCTGGGGCAGAGACCCAGTACTTC. This translates into CASSSQAGAETQYF.

This clonotype was recorded many times. The rearrangement links TRBV6-1 to TRBJ2-1; D might be TRBD1 (6 bases). Trimming left V 6 bases short and J 8 bases short, with 23 bases between. CDR1 is MNHNS and CDR2 is SASEGT in the germline V gene. The CDR3 is 16 residues long. CDR3 residues: CASSRGTLAQRDEQFF. The CDR3 DNA reads TGTGCCAGCAGCCGAGGGACACTGGCACAACGCGATGAGCAGTTCTTC.

This clonotype occurred a few times. The chain joins TRBV4-1 to TRBJ2-2, with TRBD2 matching 11 bases. V lost 4 bases, J lost 0 bases, and 4 bases stayed unmatched. This CDR3 comprises 17 residues. The germline CDR1 and CDR2 sequences are MGHRA and YSYEKL. CDR3 in DNA: TGCGCCAGCAGCCTTCCTAGCGGGGGGACGAACACCGGGGAGCTGTTTTTT. The encoded protein is CASSLPSGGTNTGELFF.

The chain has TRBV20-1 and TRBJ1-1; D is perhaps TRBD1 (6 bases). Per germline, CDR1 DFQATT and CDR2 SNEGSKA (reference sequence). The CDR3 spans 12 residues. As DNA, the CDR3 is TGCAGCTCCCGGACAGCGAACACTGAAGCTTTCTTT. Encoded protein: CSSRTANTEAFF.

Ten or more counts support this clonotype. This chain joins TRBV28 and TRBJ2-3; 15 bases agree with TRBD2. The CDR3 contains 19 residues. Germline CDR1 MDHEN, CDR2 SYDVKM. Losses at the gene ends were 6 bases for V and 0 bases for J; bases not matched to a gene: 10. CDR3 nucleotides: TGTGCCAGCAGAGGGTACGGGACTAGCGGGGGGACGAGCACAGATACGCAGTATTTT. Its protein product is CASRGYGTSGGTSTDTQYF. Using reference TRBV28 and TRBJ2-3 for the parts outside the CDR3, the full variable domain is DVKVTQSSRYLVKRTGEKVFLECVQDMDHENMFWYRQDPGLGLRLIYFSYDVKMKEKGDIPEGYSVSREKKERFSLILESASTNQTSMYLCASRGYGTSGGTSTDTQYFGPGTRLTVL.

The table lists this clonotype with many counts. The chain combines TRBV5-8 with TRBJ2-3; 11 bases line up with TRBD1. This CDR3 contains 16 residues. The ends lost 4 bases at V and 3 bases at J; junction bases unmatched: 7. In germline, CDR1 is SGHTS, CDR2 YDEGEE. The CDR3 loop reads CASSKGQGVSTDTQYF. As DNA, the CDR3 is TGTGCCAGCAGCAAGGGACAGGGGGTATCGACAGATACGCAGTATTTT. The whole variable domain, filled in from reference TRBV5-8 and TRBJ2-3, reads EAGVTQSPTHLIKTRGQQATLRCSPISGHTSVYWYQQALGLGLQFLLWYDEGEERNRGNFPPRFSGRQFPNYSSELNVNALELEDSALYLCASSKGQGVSTDTQYFGPGTRLTVL.

This clonotype was counted at least ten times. The chain is built from TRBV7-2 and TRBJ2-3, with 11 bases fitting TRBD2. Trimming cost V 1 base and J 0 bases; bases outside gene matches: 3. This CDR3 spans 17 amino acids. Germline lookup yields CDR1 SGHTA and CDR2 FQGNSA. CDR3 DNA sequence: TGTGCCAGCAGCTTAGTAGCGGGGGGGCGGAGCACAGATACGCAGTATTTT. It specifies CASSLVAGGRSTDTQYF.

This chain connects TRBV7-2 to TRBJ2-5, with 7 bases aligning to TRBD2. With V trimmed by 5 bases and J by 7 bases, 10 bases remained unmatched. The germline CDR1 and CDR2 sequences are SGHTA and FQGNSA. The CDR3 is made up of 14 amino acids. The CDR3 protein is CASSISSGSGTQYF. The CDR3 DNA sequence: TGTGCCAGCAGCATATCTAGCGGTTCAGGGACCCAGTACTTC.

The gene calls are TRBV7-8 and TRBJ1-5; weak D call: TRBD1 (5 bases). The germline V gene has CDR1 SGHVS and CDR2 FQNEAQ. CDR3 length: 17 residues. V was trimmed by 1 base and J by 4 bases, leaving 17 bases between them. This CDR3 reads CASSLEVGQGPNQPQHF. The CDR3 region has the DNA TGTGCCAGCAGCTTAGAAGTTGGGCAGGGCCCAAATCAGCCCCAGCATTTT. Complete variable domain (other parts from reference TRBV7-8 and TRBJ1-5): GAGVSQSPRYKVAKRGQDVALRCDPISGHVSLFWYQQALGQGPEFLTYFQNEAQLDKSGLPSDRFFAERPEGSVSTLKIQRTQQEDSAVYLCASSLEVGQGPNQPQHFGDGTRLSIL.

The chain joins TRBV20-1 to TRBJ2-3; D unresolved. V lost 6 bases to trimming and J lost 1 base, with 17 bases between them. The CDR3 consists of 15 residues. Germline CDR1 and CDR2: DFQATT and SNEGSKA (reference sequence). CDR3 region: CSAPPTFPRTDTQYF. The CDR3 nucleotides read TGCAGTGCCCCACCGACATTTCCGCGCACAGATACGCAGTATTTT.

This rearrangement joins TRBV20-1 to TRBJ2-3; 10 nucleotides agree with TRBD2. This CDR3 is built from 18 residues. The V gene's germline CDR1 is DFQATT and CDR2 SNEGSKA (reference sequence). Trimming at V came to 0 bases and at J to 1 base, leaving 10 bases not matched to a gene. The chain's CDR3 is CSARDRVWTSGGTDTQYF. CDR3 nucleotide sequence: TGCAGTGCTAGAGATCGGGTTTGGACTAGCGGTGGCACAGATACGCAGTATTTT.